What follows are 5 T cell receptor beta chains derived from one specimen sequenced in a study of T cell responses to AZD1222 COVID-19 vaccine. The method was immunoSEQ multiplex PCR; TCRdb's version includes in-frame clones alone and lacks a portion of them. Among 85,000 to 95,000 clones, 90% were seen once, and the ten largest hold almost 8.5%. This specimen was peripheral blood, taken on day 0 of AZD1222 vaccination. These receptor sequences come from an adult in good health.

This chain links TRBV14 with TRBJ2-1; 9 nucleotides agree with TRBD2. Trimming cost V 4 bases and J 7 bases; bases outside gene matches: 8. This CDR3 region has 15 residues. Germline V CDR1 and CDR2: SGHDN, FVKESK. CDR3 DNA: TGTGCCAGCAGCCCTGCGGGGGGGCATCAGAATGAGCAGTTCTTC. Encoded protein: CASSPAGGHQNEQFF.

This clone was picked up one time. This chain joins TRBV7-2 and TRBJ1-5; no firm D call. The CDR3 length is 15 residues. V lost 1 base and J 0 bases, leaving 7 bases between the germline ends. CDR1 and CDR2 (germline): SGHTA, FQGNSA. As DNA, the CDR3 is TGTGCCAGCAGCTTAGGACGAATTAGCAATCAGCCCCAGCATTTT. Amino acid sequence: CASSLGRISNQPQHF.

CDR3 coding DNA: TGCGCCAGCAGCGTCCGGGACAGGGCGTTAGAGACCCAGTACTTC. It is translated as CASSVRDRALETQYF. This chain links TRBV5-1 with TRBJ2-5; 9 bases map to TRBD1. CDR1 SGHRS and CDR2 YFSETQ come from the germline V gene. This CDR3 comprises 15 residues. With V trimmed by 4 bases and J by 4 bases, 8 bases remained unmatched.

The chain uses TRBV7-9 and TRBJ2-1, with a possible D match to TRBD2 (5 bases). With 0 bases removed from V and 3 bases from J, the gap between germline ends came to 9 bases. CDR3 length equals 15 residues. The germline V gene encodes CDR1 SEHNR and CDR2 FQNEAQ (reference sequence). CDR3 coding DNA: TGTGCCAGCAGCTTAGCCTCGGACTTCTACAATGAGCAGTTCTTC. The encoded protein is CASSLASDFYNEQFF. Full variable domain (missing parts from reference TRBV7-9 and TRBJ2-1): DTGVSQNPRHKITKRGQNVTFRCDPISEHNRLYWYRQTLGQGPEFLTYFQNEAQLEKSRLLSDRFSAERPKGSFSTLEIQRTEQGDSAMYLCASSLASDFYNEQFFGPGTRLTVL.

This rearrangement joins TRBV19 to TRBJ1-2; D is ambiguous. The CDR3 contains 12 residues. V dropped 11 bases and J dropped 4 bases, with 14 bases sitting between them. Germline CDR1 reads LNHDA; CDR2 reads SQIVND (reference sequence). The CDR3 sequence is CAPMRVFYGYTF. DNA for the CDR3: TGTGCCCCCATGAGAGTGTTCTATGGCTACACCTTC.